The T cell receptor beta chain under discussion was sequenced for a study of response to subunit inactivated influenza vaccine. Study findings and constraints: Each seasonal influenza vaccination, the authors suggested, recruits few new T cells.

Each CDR3 protein gets one entry after TCRdb re-called the RT-PCR reads with MiXCR. The table includes over 800,000 distinct CDR3 sequences, approximately 21% detected once. This clonotype was counted only a few times. What it binds is unknown. The CDR3 is 17 residues long. Trimming pared 0 bases from V and 0 bases from J, leaving 12 bases between. Germline V gives CDR1 SEHNR, CDR2 FQNEAQ (reference sequence). This specimen consisted of PBMCs from blood, obtained 5 days after vaccination. This sequence joins TRBV7-9 and TRBJ2-1, with D possibly called TRBD1 or TRBD2 (5 bases each). The receptor comes from a man in his fifties or sixties who received an inactivated influenza vaccine. For the CDR3, the DNA is TGTGCCAGCAGCTTAGCGAGATGGGACGTCTCCTACAATGAGCAGTTCTTC. This codes for CASSLARWDVSYNEQFF.